The 11 T cell receptor beta chains below all came from one sample that was sequenced in a study of response to subunit inactivated influenza vaccine. TCRdb reprocessed the RT-PCR reads with MiXCR, giving one entry per CDR3 protein. Of a few hundred thousand distinct CDR3 sequences listed, 21% were seen once; the top ten hold roughly 10%. Specimen: PBMCs from blood, collected 21 months after vaccination. These receptors came from a man aged 45 to 75 who received an inactivated influenza vaccine.

This clonotype appeared a few times. V is TRBV12-3 or TRBV12-4 and J is TRBJ2-1, with D maybe TRBD2 (5 bases). The CDR3 consists of 11 residues. The V and J ends lost 3 bases and 9 bases respectively, with 6 bases between them. The CDR3 loop is CASSFSGEQFF. CDR3 coding DNA: TGTGCCAGCAGTTTCAGCGGTGAGCAGTTCTTC.

The chain is built from TRBV10-3 and TRBJ2-7, with D possibly being TRBD1 (6 bases). Germline CDR1 reads ENHRY; CDR2 reads SYGVKD. The CDR3 runs to 14 residues. Trimming took off 2 bases at V and 0 bases at J, with 8 bases between the two ends. CDR3 protein: CAISERDNSYEQYF. The CDR3 DNA reads TGTGCCATCAGTGAGCGGGACAACTCCTACGAGCAGTACTTC.

This clonotype appeared many times. The chain combines TRBV3-1 with TRBJ1-5, with TRBD1 as a possible D gene (5 bases). Germline values: CDR1 LGHDT, CDR2 YNNKEL (reference sequence). CDR3 size: 12 residues. The ends were cut back, 1 base at V and 9 bases at J, with 7 bases in the middle. For the CDR3, the DNA is TGTGCCAGCAGCCAAGCCGGGGCGCCCCAGCATTTT. Its translation is CASSQAGAPQHF.

In its sample, this clonotype was seen a few times. The chain combines TRBV3-1 with TRBJ1-2; no reliable D call. Deletions cut 0 bases from V and 7 bases from J, with 6 bases between. Germline lookup yields CDR1 LGHDT and CDR2 YNNKEL (reference sequence). The CDR3 length is 12 residues. The CDR3 sequence: CASSQEHGGYTF. The CDR3 DNA is TGTGCCAGCAGCCAAGAACACGGTGGCTACACCTTC.

This CDR3 reads CASSQARAGLGNEQFF. The CDR3 nucleotides read TGTGCCAGCAGCCAGGCCAGAGCTGGGTTGGGCAATGAGCAGTTCTTC. The chain combines TRBV4-2 with TRBJ2-1, with D uncertain. V was pared by 3 bases and J by 6 bases, with 18 bases between. CDR1 is LGHNA and CDR2 is YNFKEQ in the germline V gene. CDR3 size: 16 residues.

The chain employs TRBV3-1 and TRBJ1-3; D not resolved. Trimming took 4 bases from V and 1 from J, leaving 8 bases between them. There are 14 residues in the CDR3. The germline V gene has CDR1 LGHDT and CDR2 YNNKEL (reference sequence). DNA of the CDR3: TGTGCCAGCAGCCTTCGGGTTTCTGGAAACACCATATATTTT. It specifies CASSLRVSGNTIYF.

The genes are TRBV29-1 and TRBJ1-1; the D is unclear. The CDR3 runs to 11 residues. Germline V CDR1 and CDR2: SQVTM, ANQGSEA. The CDR3 reads CTSRRHTEAFF. In DNA, the CDR3 is TGCACCAGTCGAAGGCACACTGAAGCTTTCTTT.

V gene TRBV4-1 combines with J gene TRBJ1-4; D may be TRBD1 (6 bases). There are 16 residues in the CDR3. Germline-derived CDR1 and CDR2 are MGHRA and YSYEKL. Trimming stripped 1 base from V and 7 bases from J, with 16 bases between. The CDR3 bases are TGCGCCAGCAGCCAAGGTCATCCGGGGGCATTTGAAAAACTGTTTTTT. This encodes CASSQGHPGAFEKLFF.

This clonotype showed up just a few times. The gene calls are TRBV27 and TRBJ1-5; tentative D call: TRBD1 (6 bases). The V and J ends lost 2 bases and 6 bases respectively, with 20 bases between them. The CDR3 runs 17 residues. Germline loops: CDR1 MNHEY, CDR2 SMNVEV (reference sequence). The CDR3 sequence is CASSLTGQGLLGQPQHF. The CDR3 DNA sequence: TGTGCCAGCAGTTTAACCGGTCAGGGGCTTCTGGGTCAGCCCCAGCATTTT.

The rearrangement links TRBV5-6 to TRBJ2-1; possibly TRBD2 for D (5 bases). CDR1 is SGHDT and CDR2 is YYEEEE in the germline V gene. This CDR3 contains 15 residues. V shed 3 bases and J shed 9 bases, with 19 bases lying between them. The CDR3 loop reads CASSSSGLARGEQFF. The CDR3 DNA sequence: TGTGCCAGCAGCTCCAGTGGTTTAGCGAGAGGTGAGCAGTTCTTC.

V and J are TRBV4-3 and TRBJ2-7, with no clear D. CDR3 size: 13 residues. CDR1 is LGHNA, CDR2 YSLEER, per germline. Trimming pared 0 bases from V and 7 bases from J, leaving 10 bases between. The CDR3 sequence: CASSQDLGREQYF. The CDR3 DNA follows: TGCGCCAGCAGCCAAGATTTAGGCCGTGAGCAGTACTTC.